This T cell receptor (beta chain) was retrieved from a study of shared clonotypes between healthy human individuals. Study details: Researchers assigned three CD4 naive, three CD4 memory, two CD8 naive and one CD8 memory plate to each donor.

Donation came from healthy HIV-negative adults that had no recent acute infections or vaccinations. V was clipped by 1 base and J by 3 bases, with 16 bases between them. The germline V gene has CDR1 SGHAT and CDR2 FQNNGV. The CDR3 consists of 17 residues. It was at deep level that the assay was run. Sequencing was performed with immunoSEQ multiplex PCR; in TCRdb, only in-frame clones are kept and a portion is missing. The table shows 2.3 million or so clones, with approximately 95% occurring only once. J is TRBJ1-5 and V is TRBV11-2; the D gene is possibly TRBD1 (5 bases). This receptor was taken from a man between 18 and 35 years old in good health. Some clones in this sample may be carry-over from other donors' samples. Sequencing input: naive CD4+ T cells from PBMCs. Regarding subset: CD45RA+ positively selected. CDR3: CASSLGAGDALNQPQHF. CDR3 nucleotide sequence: TGTGCCAGCAGCTTAGGAGCGGGGGACGCACTCAATCAGCCCCAGCATTTT. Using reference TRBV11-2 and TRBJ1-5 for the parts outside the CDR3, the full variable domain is EAGVAQSPRYKIIEKRQSVAFWCNPISGHATLYWYQQILGQGPKLLIQFQNNGVVDDSQLPKDRFSAERLKGVDSTLKIQPAKLEDSAVYLCASSLGAGDALNQPQHFGDGTRLSIL.